The T cell receptor beta chain under discussion was sequenced for a study of control samples from healthy donors and cancer patients. This clone was counted between two and nine times. The method was immunoSEQ multiplex PCR; TCRdb's version includes in-frame clones alone and lacks a portion of them. This sample has 25,000 to 30,000 clones, with approximately 87% found just once. This clonotype was sampled from a middle-aged woman with lung cancer. Sequencing was carried out using PBMCs.

The CDR3 bases are TGTGCCAGCACCTCACAGGGAAAAACTGAAGCTTTCTTT. Protein sequence: CASTSQGKTEAFF. V usage is TRBV11-2 and J usage is TRBJ1-1; perhaps TRBD1 as D (6 bases). The V gene's germline CDR1 is SGHAT and CDR2 FQNNGV. This CDR3 contains 13 residues. The V gene lost 7 bases and the J gene lost 5 bases, with 14 bases spanning the gap.